One TCR beta chain is described in this entry. This clone has only a few counts. Its binding antigen is unknown. No base qualities exist here, and no much larger clone lies one base off it. This sample is part of a study of T cells in localized non-small cell lung cancer (dated by TCRdb to 2020 to 2022). With regard to the full study: The study analyzed T cell repertoires of around 250 early-stage NSCLC patients, comparing tumors and uninvolved tumor-adjacent lungs. The cohort consisted of under 300 treatment-naive NSCLC patients whose localized lung tumors had been resected. A mean age of around 66 years was recorded for the NSCLC patients, of whom under 150 were male and 90 to 110 were female. Results the study describes overall, beyond this receptor: Uninvolved tumor-adjacent lung showed the highest T cell clonality, higher than tumor, which suggests more focused antigenic responses in the uninvolved tumor-adjacent lung. Because the study design was exploratory, TCR variables were selected using unadjusted p-values without false-discovery rate correction. Higher blood T cell density associated with longer overall survival, while higher adjacent-lung clonality associated with shorter survival. Because multi-region tumor sequencing was not performed, intratumor heterogeneity could not be ruled out. Of the top 100 tumor clones, a median of roughly 53 were detected in paired uninvolved adjacent lung; 28 were also among that lung's top 100.

At diagnosis, tumor, uninvolved tumor-adjacent lung and peripheral blood were collected and then preserved as a mix of FFPE and fresh-frozen material. The germline V gene (reference sequence) yields LNHDA for CDR1 and SQIVND for CDR2. The CDR3 spans 14 residues, from the cysteine through the phenylalanine. The CDR3 DNA has 42 bases and is translated from base 1. V is cut by 4 bases and J by 5 bases, and the space between the germline ends is 15 bases. TCR beta CDR3 regions were sequenced from DNA using the immunoSEQ Assay. On the authors' methods: To compute T cell density, TCR beta template counts were normalized to usable DNA, which was estimated by amplifying housekeeping genes. Using the preseqR package, richness was estimated by extrapolating to 120,000 templates for tissue samples and 400,000 templates for PBMC samples. Clonality was defined by subtracting Pielou's evenness from one. Tissue-enriched TCRs were identified by differential abundance testing using productive amino-acid clonotypes, minimum total count 5 and alpha 0.1. The Jaccard Index and the Morisita Overlap Index were used to measure repertoire overlap between compartments. TCR beta CDR3s were clustered by GLIPH together with public tetramer-defined viral CDR3s, and at least three viral sequences plus V-gene enrichment were required for viral motifs. TCRdb took this table from immuneACCESS and kept in-frame rearrangements with V and J called. Such tables lack part of the clones; where checked against another copy, unresolved V genes explain under half of the gap, and the rest is unexplained. V and J calls and clone size follow that table, whereas D and trimming were derived from the DNA. This sample comprises 1,500 to 2,000 clones, roughly a quarter of them detected only once. 18% of the sample comes from the top ten.

Recombination joined TRBV19 with TRBJ2-7; a confident D gene designation cannot be given. The material sequenced was lung tumor tissue, taken before any cancer treatment. The clonotype comes from a man aged 35 to 69 with stage I lung adenocarcinoma. CDR3 reads: CASSTPFGGNEQYF. Here is the DNA: TGTGCCAGTAGTACCCCCTTTGGCGGCAACGAGCAGTACTTC.